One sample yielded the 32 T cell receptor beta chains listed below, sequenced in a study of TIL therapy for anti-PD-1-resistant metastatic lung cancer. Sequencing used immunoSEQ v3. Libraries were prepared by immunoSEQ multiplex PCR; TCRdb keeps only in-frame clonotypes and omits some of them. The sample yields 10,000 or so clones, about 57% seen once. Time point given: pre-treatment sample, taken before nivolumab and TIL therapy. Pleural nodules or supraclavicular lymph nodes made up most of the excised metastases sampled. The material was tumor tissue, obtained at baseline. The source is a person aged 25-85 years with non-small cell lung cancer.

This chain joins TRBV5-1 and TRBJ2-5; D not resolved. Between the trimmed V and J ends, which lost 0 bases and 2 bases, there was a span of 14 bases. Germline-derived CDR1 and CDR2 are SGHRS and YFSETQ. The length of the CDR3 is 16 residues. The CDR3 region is CASSLDQRGEQETQYF. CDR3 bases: TGCGCCAGCAGCTTGGACCAGAGAGGAGAACAAGAGACCCAGTACTTC.

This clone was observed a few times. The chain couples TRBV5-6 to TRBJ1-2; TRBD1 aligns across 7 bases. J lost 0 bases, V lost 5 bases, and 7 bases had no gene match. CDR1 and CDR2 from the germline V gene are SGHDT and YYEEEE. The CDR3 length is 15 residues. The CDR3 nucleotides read TGTGCCAGCAGGTCCCGGGACAGACCTAACTATGGCTACACCTTC. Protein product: CASRSRDRPNYGYTF.

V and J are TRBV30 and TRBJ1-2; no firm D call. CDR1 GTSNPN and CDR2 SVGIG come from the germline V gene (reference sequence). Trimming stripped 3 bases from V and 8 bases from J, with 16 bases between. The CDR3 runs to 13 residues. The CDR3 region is CAWSPQPARGYTF. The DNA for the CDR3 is TGTGCCTGGAGCCCACAGCCGGCCCGGGGCTACACCTTC.

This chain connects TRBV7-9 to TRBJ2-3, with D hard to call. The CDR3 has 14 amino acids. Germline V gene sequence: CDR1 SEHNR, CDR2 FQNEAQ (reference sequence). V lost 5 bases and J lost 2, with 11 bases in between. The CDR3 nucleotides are TGTGCCAGCAGCCCAACCGACTCCACAGATACGCAGTATTTT. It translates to CASSPTDSTDTQYF.

The CDR3 reads CASGRQGITEAFF. For the CDR3, the DNA is TGTGCCAGCGGACGACAGGGGATCACTGAAGCTTTCTTT. The chain recombines TRBV6-6 with TRBJ1-1; 8 positions agree with TRBD1. This CDR3 is built from 13 residues. V dropped 8 bases and J dropped 4; count of bases not matched to a gene: 6. Per the germline V gene, CDR1 is MNHNY and CDR2 is SVGAGI (reference sequence).

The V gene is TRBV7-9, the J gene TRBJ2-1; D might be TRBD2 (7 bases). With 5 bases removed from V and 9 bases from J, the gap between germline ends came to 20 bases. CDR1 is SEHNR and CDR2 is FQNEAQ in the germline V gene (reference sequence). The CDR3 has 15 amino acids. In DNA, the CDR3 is TGTGCCAGCAGCACCAATCTGGGGGCGGGGGCTGAGCAGTTCTTC. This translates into CASSTNLGAGAEQFF.

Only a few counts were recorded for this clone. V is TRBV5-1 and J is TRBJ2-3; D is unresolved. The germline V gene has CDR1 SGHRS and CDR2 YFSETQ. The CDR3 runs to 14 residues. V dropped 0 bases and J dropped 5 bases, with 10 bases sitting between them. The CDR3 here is CASSLDQLLDTQYF. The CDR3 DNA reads TGCGCCAGCAGCTTGGATCAGTTGCTAGATACGCAGTATTTT.

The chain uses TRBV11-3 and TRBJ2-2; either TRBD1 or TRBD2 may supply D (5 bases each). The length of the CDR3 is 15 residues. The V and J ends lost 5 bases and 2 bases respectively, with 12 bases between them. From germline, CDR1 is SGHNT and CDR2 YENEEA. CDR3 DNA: TGTGCCAGCAGCAGGGACCGGGCCAACACCGGGGAGCTGTTTTTT. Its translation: CASSRDRANTGELFF.

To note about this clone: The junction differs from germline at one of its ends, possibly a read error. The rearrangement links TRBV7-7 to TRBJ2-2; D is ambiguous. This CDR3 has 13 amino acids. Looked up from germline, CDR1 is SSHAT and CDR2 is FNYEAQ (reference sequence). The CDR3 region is CASSLERFGELFF. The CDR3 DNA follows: TGTGCTAGCAGCTTAGAGCGATTCGGGGAGCTGTTTTTT.

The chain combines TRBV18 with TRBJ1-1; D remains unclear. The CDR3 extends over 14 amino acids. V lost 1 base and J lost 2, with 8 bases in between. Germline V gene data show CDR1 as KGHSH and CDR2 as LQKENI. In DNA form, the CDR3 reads TGTGCCAGCTCACCACTGGATCTAAACACTGAAGCTTTCTTT. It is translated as CASSPLDLNTEAFF.

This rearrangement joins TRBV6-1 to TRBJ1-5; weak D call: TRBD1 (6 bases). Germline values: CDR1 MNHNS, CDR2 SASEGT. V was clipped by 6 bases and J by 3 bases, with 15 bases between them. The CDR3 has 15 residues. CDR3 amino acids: CASSLGHTYNQPQHF. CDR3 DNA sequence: TGTGCCAGCAGCCTGGGACACACTTACAATCAGCCCCAGCATTTT.

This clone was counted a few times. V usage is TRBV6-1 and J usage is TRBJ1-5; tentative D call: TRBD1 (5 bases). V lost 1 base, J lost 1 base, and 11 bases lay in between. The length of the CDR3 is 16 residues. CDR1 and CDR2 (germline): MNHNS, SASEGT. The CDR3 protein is CASSEDPWGSNQPQHF. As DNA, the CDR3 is TGTGCCAGCAGTGAAGACCCATGGGGGAGCAATCAGCCCCAGCATTTT.

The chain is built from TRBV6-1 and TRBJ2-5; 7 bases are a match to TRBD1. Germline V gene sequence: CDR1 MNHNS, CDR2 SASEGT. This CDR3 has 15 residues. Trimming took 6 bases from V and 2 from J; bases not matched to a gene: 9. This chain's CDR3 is CASSLEGAVQETQYF. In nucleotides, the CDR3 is TGTGCCAGCAGCCTAGAGGGGGCGGTACAAGAGACCCAGTACTTC.

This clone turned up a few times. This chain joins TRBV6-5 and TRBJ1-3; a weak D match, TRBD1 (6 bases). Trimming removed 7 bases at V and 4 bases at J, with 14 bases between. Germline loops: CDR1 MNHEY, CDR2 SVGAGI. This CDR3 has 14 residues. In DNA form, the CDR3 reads TGTGCCAGCACCCCCGGGGGGGCCGGAAACACCATATATTTT. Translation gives CASTPGGAGNTIYF.

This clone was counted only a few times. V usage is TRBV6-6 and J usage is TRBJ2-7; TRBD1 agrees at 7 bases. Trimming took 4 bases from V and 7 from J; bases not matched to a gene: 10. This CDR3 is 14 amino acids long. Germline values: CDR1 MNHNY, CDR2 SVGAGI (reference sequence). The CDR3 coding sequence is TGTGCCAGCAGTTTCCGAGAGGGGGCTTCGGAGCAGTACTTC. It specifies CASSFREGASEQYF.

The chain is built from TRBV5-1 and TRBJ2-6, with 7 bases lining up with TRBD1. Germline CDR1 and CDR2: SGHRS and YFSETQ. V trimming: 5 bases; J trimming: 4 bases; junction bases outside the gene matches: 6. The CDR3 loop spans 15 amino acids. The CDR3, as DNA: TGCGCCAGCAGAGAACAGGGGTTCGGGGCCAACGTCCTGACTTTC. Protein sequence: CASREQGFGANVLTF.

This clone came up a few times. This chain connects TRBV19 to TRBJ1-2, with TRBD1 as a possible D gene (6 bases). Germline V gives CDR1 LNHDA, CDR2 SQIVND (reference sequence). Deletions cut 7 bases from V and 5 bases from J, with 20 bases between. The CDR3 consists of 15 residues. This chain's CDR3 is CASTRQGSTIYGYTF. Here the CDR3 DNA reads TGTGCCAGTACTCGGCAGGGGAGCACCATTTATGGCTACACCTTC.

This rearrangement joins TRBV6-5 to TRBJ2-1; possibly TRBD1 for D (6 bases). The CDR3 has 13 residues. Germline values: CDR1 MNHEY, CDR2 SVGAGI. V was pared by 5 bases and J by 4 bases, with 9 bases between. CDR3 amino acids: CASSTRGYNEQFF. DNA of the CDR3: TGTGCCAGCAGTACTAGGGGGTACAATGAGCAGTTCTTC.

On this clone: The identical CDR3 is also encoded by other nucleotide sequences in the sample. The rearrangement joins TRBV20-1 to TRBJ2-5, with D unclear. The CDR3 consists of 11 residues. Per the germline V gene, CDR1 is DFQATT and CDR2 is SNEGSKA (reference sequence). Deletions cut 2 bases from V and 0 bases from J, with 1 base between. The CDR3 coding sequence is TGCAGTGCTAGAAACCAAGAGACCCAGTACTTC. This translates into CSARNQETQYF.

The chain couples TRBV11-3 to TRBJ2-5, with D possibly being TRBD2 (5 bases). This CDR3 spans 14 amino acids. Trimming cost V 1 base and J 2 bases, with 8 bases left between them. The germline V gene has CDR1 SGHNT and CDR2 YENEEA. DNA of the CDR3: TGTGCCAGCAGCTTAGGGTCGGGGCAAGAGACCCAGTACTTC. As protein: CASSLGSGQETQYF.

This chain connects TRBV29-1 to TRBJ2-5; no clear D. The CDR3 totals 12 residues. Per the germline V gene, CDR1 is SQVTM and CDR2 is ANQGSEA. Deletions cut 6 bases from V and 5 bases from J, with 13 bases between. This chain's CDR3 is CSVARSLETQYF. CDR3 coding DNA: TGCAGCGTGGCCCGCTCTCTGGAGACCCAGTACTTC.

CDR3 bases: TGTGCCAGCAATACAGGGGGTCTCTCCTACGAGCAGTACTTC. Its protein product is CASNTGGLSYEQYF. The chain employs TRBV27 and TRBJ2-7; 8 positions agree with TRBD1. Germline trimming cut 7 bases from V and 0 bases from J; bases unmatched to any gene: 5. Germline assignment: CDR1 MNHEY and CDR2 SMNVEV (reference sequence). The length of the CDR3 is 14 residues.

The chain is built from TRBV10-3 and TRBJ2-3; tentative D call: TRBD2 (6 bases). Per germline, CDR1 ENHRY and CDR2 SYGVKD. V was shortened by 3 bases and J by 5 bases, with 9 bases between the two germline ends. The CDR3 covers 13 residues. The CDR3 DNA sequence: TGTGCCATCAGTGAAGCGGGTGAAGATACGCAGTATTTT. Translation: CAISEAGEDTQYF.

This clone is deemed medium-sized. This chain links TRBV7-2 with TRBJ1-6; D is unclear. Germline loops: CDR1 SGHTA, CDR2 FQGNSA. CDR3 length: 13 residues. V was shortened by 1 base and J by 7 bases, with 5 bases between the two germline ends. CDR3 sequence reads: CASSLVSNSPLHF. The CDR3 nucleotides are TGTGCCAGCAGCTTAGTCAGCAATTCACCCCTCCACTTT.

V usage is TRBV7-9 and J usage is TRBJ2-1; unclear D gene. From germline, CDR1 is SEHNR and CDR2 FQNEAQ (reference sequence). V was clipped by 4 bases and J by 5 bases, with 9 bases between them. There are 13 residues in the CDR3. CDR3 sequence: CASSSIGDNEQFF. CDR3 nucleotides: TGTGCCAGCAGCTCTATTGGAGACAATGAGCAGTTCTTC.

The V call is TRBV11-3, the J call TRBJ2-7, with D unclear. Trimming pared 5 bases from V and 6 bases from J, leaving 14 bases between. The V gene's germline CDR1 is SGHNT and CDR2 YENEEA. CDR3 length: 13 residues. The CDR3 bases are TGTGCCAGCAGCCAACACACCCCGGGCGAGCAGTACTTC. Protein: CASSQHTPGEQYF.

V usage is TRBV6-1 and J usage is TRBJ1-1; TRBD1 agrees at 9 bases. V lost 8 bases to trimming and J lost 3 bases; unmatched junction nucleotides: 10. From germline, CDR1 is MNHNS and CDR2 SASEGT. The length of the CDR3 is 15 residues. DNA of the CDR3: TGTGCCAGCCACTACCACAGGGGGCGCGACACTGAAGCTTTCTTT. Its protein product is CASHYHRGRDTEAFF.

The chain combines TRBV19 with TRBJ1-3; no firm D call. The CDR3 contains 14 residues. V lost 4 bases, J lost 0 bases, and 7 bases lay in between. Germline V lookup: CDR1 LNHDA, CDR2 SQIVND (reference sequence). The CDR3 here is CASSTINSGNTIYF. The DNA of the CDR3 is TGTGCCAGTAGTACTATAAACTCTGGAAACACCATATATTTT.

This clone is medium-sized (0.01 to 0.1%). The CDR3 DNA is TGTGCCAGCAGCCAAAGCCCCCGCACTGAAGCTTTCTTT. Its protein is CASSQSPRTEAFF. The rearrangement uses TRBV14 and TRBJ1-1; D remains ambiguous. This CDR3 has 13 amino acids. The germline V and J ends were trimmed by 2 bases and 4 bases, with 8 bases remaining between them. CDR1 is SGHDN, CDR2 FVKESK, per germline.

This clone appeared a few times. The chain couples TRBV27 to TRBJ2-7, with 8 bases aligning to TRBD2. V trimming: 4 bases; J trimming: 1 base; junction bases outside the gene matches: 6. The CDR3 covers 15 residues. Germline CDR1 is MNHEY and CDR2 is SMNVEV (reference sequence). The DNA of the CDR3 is TGTGCCAGCAGTTCACCCGGGACTAGATCCTACGAGCAGTACTTC. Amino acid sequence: CASSSPGTRSYEQYF.

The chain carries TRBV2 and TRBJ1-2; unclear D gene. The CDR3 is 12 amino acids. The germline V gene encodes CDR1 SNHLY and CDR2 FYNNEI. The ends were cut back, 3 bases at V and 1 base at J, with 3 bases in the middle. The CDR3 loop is CASSDNNYGYTF. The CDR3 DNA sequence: TGTGCCAGCAGTGACAATAACTATGGCTACACCTTC.

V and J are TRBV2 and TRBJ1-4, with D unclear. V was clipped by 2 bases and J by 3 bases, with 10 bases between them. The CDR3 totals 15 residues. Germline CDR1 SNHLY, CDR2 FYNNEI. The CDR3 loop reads CASSELRGPNEKLFF. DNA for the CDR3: TGTGCCAGCAGTGAACTCCGGGGTCCTAATGAAAAACTGTTTTTT.